Listed below are T cell receptor beta chains from one sample, sequenced in a study of cytomegalovirus exposure and HLA in healthy donors. Using immunoSEQ multiplex PCR, the repertoire was profiled, and TCRdb retains in-frame clones only, with some absent. Of 250,000 to 350,000 clones in the sample, 86% were seen once. Sequenced sample: PBMCs. These receptor sequences come from a man in his forties in good health and CMV-seropositive. Each CDR3 is given with its conserved first and last residue. The D gene is left open where the match is weak. Rows may omit the clone size; those that give it use once, few, many or a size class.

>TRBV6-4|-|TRBD1|TRBJ1-2
CASSPWGQGNYGYTF
TGTGCCAGCAGTCCATGGGGACAGGGTAACTATGGCTACACCTTC
>TRBV10-2|-|TRBD2|TRBJ2-3
CASRTSGTDTQYF
TGCGCCAGTCGGACTAGCGGCACAGATACGCAGTATTTT
>TRBV9|-|-|TRBJ1-3
CASSDDSSGNTIYF
TGTGCCAGCAGCGACGACAGCTCTGGAAACACCATATATTTT
>TRBV7-2|-|-|TRBJ1-1
CASSLEVSGVNTEAFF
TGTGCCAGCAGCTTAGAGGTATCGGGGGTGAACACTGAAGCTTTCTTT
>TRBV4-2|-|-|TRBJ1-2
CASSQDQGSDGYTF
TGTGCCAGCAGCCAAGACCAGGGGAGCGATGGCTACACCTTC
>TRBV5-1|few|TRBD1|TRBJ2-2
CASSPGGASGELFF
TGCGCCAGCAGCCCAGGGGGCGCGTCCGGGGAGCTGTTTTTT
>TRBV2|-|-|TRBJ2-1
CASTGQGIDEQFF
TGTGCCAGCACCGGGCAGGGGATAGATGAGCAGTTCTTC
>TRBV25-1|-|-|TRBJ2-7
CASSQDSYSYEQYF
TGTGCCAGCAGCCAAGACTCATACTCCTACGAGCAGTACTTC
>TRBV5-1|once|TRBD1|TRBJ2-7
CASSLETGFLEQYF
TGCGCCAGCAGCCTGGAGACAGGGTTCCTCGAGCAGTACTTC
>TRBV28|-|-|TRBJ2-7
CASSSNRVTRSYEQYF
TGTGCCAGCAGTTCGAACAGGGTTACTCGCTCCTACGAGCAGTACTTC
>TRBV5-1|-|TRBD2|TRBJ2-3
CASSLPSLAGTDTQYF
TGCGCCAGCAGCTTGCCTTCACTAGCGGGCACAGATACGCAGTATTTT
>TRBV15|-|-|TRBJ2-3
CATSRDIVSTDTQYF
TGTGCCACCAGCAGAGACATAGTGAGCACAGATACGCAGTATTTT
>TRBV7-9|-|-|TRBJ1-1
CSSSTDTRTTLNTEAFF
TGTTCCAGCAGCACGGACACACGGACCACCCTAAACACTGAAGCTTTCTTT
>TRBV5-1|-|-|TRBJ1-3
CASRRSGAGNTIYF
TGCGCCAGCAGAAGGTCAGGGGCAGGAAACACCATATATTTT
>TRBV6-6|-|-|TRBJ1-1
CASSYPEQNGNTEAFF
TGTGCCAGCAGTTACCCCGAGCAAAACGGGAACACTGAAGCTTTCTTT
>TRBV28|-|TRBD1|TRBJ1-3
CASSSGGTGVHGNTIYF
TGTGCCAGCAGTTCAGGAGGGACAGGGGTACATGGAAACACCATATATTTT
>TRBV4-1|-|TRBD2|TRBJ2-1
CASSHLVAGLYNEQFF
TGCGCCAGCAGCCATCTCGTAGCGGGGCTATACAATGAGCAGTTCTTC
>TRBV14|-|-|TRBJ1-2
CASSRGALDYGYTF
TGTGCCAGCAGCCGCGGGGCACTCGACTATGGCTACACCTTC
>TRBV4-3|-|TRBD1|TRBJ2-7
CASSQVGQAYEQYF
TGCGCCAGCAGCCAAGTGGGACAGGCCTACGAGCAGTACTTC